The present entry profiles one T cell receptor beta chain with its context. As yet, its antigen is unknown. These data originate in a study of cytomegalovirus exposure and HLA in healthy donors. Study-wide findings and caveats: Among immune exposure information, only CMV serostatus was available.

CDR3 length equals 13 residues. Trimming removed 8 bases from V and 6 bases from J; junction bases left unmatched: 10. Germline CDR1 reads MNHEY; CDR2 reads SMNVEV (reference sequence). Both 60 Vbeta primers and 13 Jbeta primers went into the PCR. Measured with immunoSEQ multiplex PCR; TCRdb has only the in-frame clones, and not every one. The sample contains nearly 200,000 clones, about nine tenths of which appear only once. This sequence joins TRBV27 and TRBJ2-7; TRBD1 matches 7 bases. The sequenced sample consisted of PBMCs. This clonotype was sampled from a man aged 25-45 years in good health and CMV-seronegative. The CDR3 loop is CASGRDSGLEQYF. The CDR3 DNA follows: TGTGCCAGCGGCCGGGACAGTGGTCTCGAGCAGTACTTC.